This paragraph reports one TCR beta chain. The antigen remains undetermined. The protocol was immunoSEQ multiplex PCR, while the TCRdb copy is restricted to in-frame clones and leaves out a portion. The sample yields about 240,000 clones, about 80% seen once. The record originates from a study of Tregs in tolerant kidney transplant recipients. Study results and caveats: Biological reproducibility was not directly addressed in this study. Validation in larger populations is needed because few patients were studied. Tregs expanded with activated donor B cells seemed most donor-specific.

The CDR3 consists of 17 residues. Unstimulated Tregs (CD4+CD25+CD127-) and CD4+CD25- non-Tregs were sorted from PBMCs. This sequence joins TRBV21-1 and TRBJ2-5. TRBV21-1 is a pseudogene locus. The sample comprised CD4+ T cells from blood. The clonotype originates from a human donor in good health. The CDR3 DNA follows: TGTGCCAGCAGCTCCCTGGAGGGGGGCGAAGGGGGAGAGACCCAGTACTTC. Its protein product is CASSSLEGGEGGETQYF.